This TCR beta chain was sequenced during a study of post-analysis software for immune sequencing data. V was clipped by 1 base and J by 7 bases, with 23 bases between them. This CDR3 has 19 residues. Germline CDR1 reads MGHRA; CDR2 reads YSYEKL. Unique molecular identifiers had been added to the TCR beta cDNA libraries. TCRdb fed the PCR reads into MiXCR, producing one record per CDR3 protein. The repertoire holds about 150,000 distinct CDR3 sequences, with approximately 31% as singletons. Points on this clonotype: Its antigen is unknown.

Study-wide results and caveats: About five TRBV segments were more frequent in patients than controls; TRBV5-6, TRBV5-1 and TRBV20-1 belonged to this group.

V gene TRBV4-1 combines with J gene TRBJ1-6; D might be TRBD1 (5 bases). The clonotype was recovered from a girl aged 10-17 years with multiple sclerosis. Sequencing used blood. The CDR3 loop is CASSQGRLGPVGGNSPLHF. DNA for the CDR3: TGCGCCAGCAGCCAAGGTCGTTTGGGGCCAGTTGGGGGGAATTCACCCCTCCACTTT.